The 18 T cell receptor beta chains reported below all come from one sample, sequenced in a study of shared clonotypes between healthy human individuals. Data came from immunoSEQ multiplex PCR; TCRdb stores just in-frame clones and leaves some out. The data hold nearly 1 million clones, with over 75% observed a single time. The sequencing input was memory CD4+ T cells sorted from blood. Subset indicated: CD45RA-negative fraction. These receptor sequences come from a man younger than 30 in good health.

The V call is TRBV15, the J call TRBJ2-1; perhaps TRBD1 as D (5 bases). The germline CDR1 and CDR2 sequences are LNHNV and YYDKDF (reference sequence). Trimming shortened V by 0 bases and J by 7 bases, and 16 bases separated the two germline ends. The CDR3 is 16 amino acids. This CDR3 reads CATSRDHGRVRNEQFF. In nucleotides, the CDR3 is TGTGCCACCAGCAGAGATCACGGCAGGGTCAGGAATGAGCAGTTCTTC.

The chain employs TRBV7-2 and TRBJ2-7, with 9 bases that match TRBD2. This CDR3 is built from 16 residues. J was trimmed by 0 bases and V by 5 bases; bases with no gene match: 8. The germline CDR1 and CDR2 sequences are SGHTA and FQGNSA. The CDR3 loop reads CASSPRAGGFSYEQYF. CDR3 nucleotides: TGTGCCAGCAGCCCCCGGGCGGGAGGGTTCTCCTACGAGCAGTACTTC.

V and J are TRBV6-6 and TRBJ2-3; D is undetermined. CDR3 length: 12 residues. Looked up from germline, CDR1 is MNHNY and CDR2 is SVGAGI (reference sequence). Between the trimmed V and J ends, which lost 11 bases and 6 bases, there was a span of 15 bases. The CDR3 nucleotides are TGTGCCTGCCAAAGGAGCAGGGATACGCAGTATTTT. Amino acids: CACQRSRDTQYF.

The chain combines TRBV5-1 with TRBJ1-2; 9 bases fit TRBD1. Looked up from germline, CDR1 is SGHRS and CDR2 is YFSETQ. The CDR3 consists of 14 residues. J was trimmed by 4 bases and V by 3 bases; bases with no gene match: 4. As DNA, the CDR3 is TGCGCCAGCAGCTCGGGACAGGGACTCTATGGCTACACCTTC. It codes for CASSSGQGLYGYTF.

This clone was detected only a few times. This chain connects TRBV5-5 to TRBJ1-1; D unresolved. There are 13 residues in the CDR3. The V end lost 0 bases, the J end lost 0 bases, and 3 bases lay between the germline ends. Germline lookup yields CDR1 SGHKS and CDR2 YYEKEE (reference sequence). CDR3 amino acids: CASSLALNTEAFF. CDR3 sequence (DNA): TGTGCCAGCAGCTTGGCGTTGAACACTGAAGCTTTCTTT.

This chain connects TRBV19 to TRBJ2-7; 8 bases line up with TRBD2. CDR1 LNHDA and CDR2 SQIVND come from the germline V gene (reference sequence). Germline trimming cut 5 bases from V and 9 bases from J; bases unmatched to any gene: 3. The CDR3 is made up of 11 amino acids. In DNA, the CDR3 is TGTGCCAGTAGTGACCGGGAGGGGCAGTACTTC. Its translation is CASSDREGQYF.

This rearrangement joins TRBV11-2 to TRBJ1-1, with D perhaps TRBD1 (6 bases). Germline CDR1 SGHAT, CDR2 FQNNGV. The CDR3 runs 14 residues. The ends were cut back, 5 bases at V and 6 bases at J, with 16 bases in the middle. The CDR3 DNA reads TGTGCCAGCAGCCCAGCGGGGGCTTGGGCTGAAGCTTTCTTT. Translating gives CASSPAGAWAEAFF.

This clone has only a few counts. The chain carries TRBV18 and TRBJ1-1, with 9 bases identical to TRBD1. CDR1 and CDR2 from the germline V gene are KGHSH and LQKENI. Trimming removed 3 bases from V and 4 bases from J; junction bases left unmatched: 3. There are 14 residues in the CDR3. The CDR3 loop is CASSPRQGGTEAFF. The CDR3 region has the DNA TGTGCCAGCTCACCTAGACAGGGGGGCACTGAAGCTTTCTTT. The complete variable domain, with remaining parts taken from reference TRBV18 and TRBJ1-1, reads NAGVMQNPRHLVRRRGQEARLRCSPMKGHSHVYWYRQLPEEGLKFMVYLQKENIIDESGMPKERFSAEFPKEGPSILRIQQVVRGDSAAYFCASSPRQGGTEAFFGQGTRLTVV.

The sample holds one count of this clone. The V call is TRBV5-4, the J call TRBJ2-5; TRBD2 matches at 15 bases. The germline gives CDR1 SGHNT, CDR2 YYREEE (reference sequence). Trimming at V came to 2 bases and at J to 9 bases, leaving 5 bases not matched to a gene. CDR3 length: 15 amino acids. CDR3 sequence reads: CASSLTGTSGRSQYF. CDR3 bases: TGTGCCAGCAGCTTAACCGGGACTAGCGGGAGGTCCCAGTACTTC.

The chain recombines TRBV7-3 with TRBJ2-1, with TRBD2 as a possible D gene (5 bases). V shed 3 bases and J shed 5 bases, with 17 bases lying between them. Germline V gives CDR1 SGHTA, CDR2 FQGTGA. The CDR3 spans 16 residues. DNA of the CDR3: TGTGCCAGCAGCTTGGATAGTTGGTCGCGGGACAATGAGCAGTTCTTC. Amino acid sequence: CASSLDSWSRDNEQFF.

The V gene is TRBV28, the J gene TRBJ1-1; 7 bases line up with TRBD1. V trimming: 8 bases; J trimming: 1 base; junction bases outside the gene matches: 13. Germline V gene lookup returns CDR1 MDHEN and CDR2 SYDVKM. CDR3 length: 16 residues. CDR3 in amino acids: CASWTGQEVGNTEAFF. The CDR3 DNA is TGTGCCAGCTGGACCGGACAGGAGGTTGGGAACACTGAAGCTTTCTTT.

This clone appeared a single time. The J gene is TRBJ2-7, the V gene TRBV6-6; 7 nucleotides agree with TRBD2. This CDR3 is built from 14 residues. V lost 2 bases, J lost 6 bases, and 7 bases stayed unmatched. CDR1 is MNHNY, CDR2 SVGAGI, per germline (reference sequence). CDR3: CASSYRRERLEQYF. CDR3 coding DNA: TGTGCCAGCAGTTACAGGCGGGAGCGCCTCGAGCAGTACTTC.

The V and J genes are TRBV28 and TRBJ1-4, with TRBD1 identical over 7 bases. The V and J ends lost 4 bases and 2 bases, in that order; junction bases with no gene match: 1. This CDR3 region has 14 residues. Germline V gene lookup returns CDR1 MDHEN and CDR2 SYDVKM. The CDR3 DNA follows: TGTGCCAGCAGTTCAGGGGGTACTAATGAAAAACTGTTTTTT. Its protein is CASSSGGTNEKLFF.

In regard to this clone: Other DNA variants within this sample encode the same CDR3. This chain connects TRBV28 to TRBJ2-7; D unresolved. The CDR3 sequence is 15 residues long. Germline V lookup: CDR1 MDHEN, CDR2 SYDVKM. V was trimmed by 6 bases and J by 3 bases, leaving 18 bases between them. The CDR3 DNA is TGTGCCAGCAGCCCCCTAGGTCGAGGTCGCTACGAGCAGTACTTC. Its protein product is CASSPLGRGRYEQYF.

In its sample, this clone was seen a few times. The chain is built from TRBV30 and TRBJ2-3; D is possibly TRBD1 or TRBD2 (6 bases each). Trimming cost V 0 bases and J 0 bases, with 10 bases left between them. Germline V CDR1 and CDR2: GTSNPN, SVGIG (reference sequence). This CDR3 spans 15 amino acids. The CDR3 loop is CAWSVRGDSTDTQYF. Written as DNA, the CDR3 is TGTGCCTGGAGTGTAAGGGGGGATAGCACAGATACGCAGTATTTT.

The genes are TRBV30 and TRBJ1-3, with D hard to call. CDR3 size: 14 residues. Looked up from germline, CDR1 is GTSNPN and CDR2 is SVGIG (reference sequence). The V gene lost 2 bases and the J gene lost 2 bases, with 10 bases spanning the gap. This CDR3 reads CAWSLGKAGNTIYF. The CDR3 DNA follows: TGTGCCTGGAGTCTGGGGAAGGCTGGAAACACCATATATTTT. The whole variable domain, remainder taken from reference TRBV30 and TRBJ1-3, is SQTIHQWPATLVQPVGSPLSLECTVEGTSNPNLYWYRQAAGRGLQLLFYSVGIGQISSEVPQNLSASRPQDRQFILSSKKLLLSDSGFYLCAWSLGKAGNTIYFGEGSWLTVV.

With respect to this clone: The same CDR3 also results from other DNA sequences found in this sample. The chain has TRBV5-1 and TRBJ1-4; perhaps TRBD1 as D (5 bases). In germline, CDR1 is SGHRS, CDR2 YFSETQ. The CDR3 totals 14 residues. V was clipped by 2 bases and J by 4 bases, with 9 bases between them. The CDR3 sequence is CASSLGQDNEKLFF. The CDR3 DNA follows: TGCGCCAGCAGCTTAGGACAAGATAATGAAAAACTGTTTTTT.

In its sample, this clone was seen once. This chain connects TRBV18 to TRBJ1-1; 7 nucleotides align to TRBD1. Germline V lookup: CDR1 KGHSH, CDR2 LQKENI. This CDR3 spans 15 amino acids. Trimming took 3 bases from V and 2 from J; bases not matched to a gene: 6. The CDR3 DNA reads TGTGCCAGCTCACCTAAGGGACAGAGAAACACTGAAGCTTTCTTT. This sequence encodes CASSPKGQRNTEAFF.